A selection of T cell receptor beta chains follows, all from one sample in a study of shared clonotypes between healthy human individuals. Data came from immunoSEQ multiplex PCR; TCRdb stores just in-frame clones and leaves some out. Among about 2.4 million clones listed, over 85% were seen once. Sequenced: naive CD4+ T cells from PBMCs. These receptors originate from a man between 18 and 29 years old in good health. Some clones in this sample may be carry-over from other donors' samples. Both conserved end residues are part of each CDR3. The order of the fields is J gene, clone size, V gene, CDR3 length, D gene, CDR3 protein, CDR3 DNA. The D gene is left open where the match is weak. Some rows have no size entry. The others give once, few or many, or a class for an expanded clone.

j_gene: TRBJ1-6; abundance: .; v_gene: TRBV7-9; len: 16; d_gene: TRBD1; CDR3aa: CASSLDWTGDNSPLHF; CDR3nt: TGTGCCAGCAGCTTAGACTGGACAGGGGATAATTCACCCCTCCACTTT
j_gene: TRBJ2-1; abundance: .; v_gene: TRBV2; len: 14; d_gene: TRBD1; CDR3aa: CASSVGGTNNEQFF; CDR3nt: TGTGCCAGCAGTGTAGGGGGCACAAATAATGAGCAGTTCTTC
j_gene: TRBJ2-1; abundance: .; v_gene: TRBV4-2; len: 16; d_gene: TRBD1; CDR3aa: CASSPQTGSSYNEQFF; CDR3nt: TGTGCCAGCAGCCCGCAGACAGGGAGCTCCTACAATGAGCAGTTCTTC
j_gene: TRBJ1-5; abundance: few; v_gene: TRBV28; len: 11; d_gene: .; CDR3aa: CASSTREPQHF; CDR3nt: TGTGCCAGCAGTACGAGGGAGCCCCAGCATTTT
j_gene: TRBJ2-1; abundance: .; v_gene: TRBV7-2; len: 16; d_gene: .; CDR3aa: CASSVASLLPGDEQFF; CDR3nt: TGTGCCAGCAGCGTAGCCTCCCTACTGCCCGGGGATGAGCAGTTCTTC
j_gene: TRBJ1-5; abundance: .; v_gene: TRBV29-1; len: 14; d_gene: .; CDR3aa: CSVGSGGGNQPQHF; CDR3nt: TGCAGCGTTGGGTCCGGGGGAGGCAATCAGCCCCAGCATTTT
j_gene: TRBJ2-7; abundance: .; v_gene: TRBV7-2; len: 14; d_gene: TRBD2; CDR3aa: CASSFRLAGAEQYF; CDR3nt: TGTGCCAGCAGCTTTAGACTAGCGGGAGCCGAGCAGTACTTC
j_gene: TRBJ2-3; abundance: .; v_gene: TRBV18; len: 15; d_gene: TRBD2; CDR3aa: CASSPTSGSTDTQYF; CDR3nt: TGTGCCAGCTCCCCGACTAGCGGGTCCACAGATACGCAGTATTTT
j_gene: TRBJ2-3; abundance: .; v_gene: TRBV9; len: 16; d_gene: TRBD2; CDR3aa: CASSVASSGTTDTQYF; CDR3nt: TGTGCCAGCAGCGTAGCATCTAGCGGAACCACAGATACGCAGTATTTT
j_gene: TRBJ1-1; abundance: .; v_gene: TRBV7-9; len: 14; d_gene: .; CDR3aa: CASSYSGRNTEAFF; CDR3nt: TGTGCCAGCAGTTATAGTGGACGAAACACTGAAGCTTTCTTT
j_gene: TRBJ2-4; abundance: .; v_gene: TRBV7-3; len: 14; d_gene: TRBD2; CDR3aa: CASSPSGGLGIQYF; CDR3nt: TGTGCCAGCAGCCCTTCGGGAGGCCTGGGCATTCAGTACTTC
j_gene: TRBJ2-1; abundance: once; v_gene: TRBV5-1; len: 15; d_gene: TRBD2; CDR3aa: CASSSSGTSYNEQFF; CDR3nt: TGCGCCAGCAGCTCATCGGGGACTAGCTACAATGAGCAGTTCTTC
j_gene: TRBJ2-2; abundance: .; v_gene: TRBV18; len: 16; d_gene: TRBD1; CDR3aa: CASSPGKGAITGELFF; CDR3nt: TGTGCCAGCTCACCAGGGAAGGGGGCAATCACCGGGGAGCTGTTTTTT
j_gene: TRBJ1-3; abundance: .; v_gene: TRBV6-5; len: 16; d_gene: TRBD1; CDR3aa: CASSYSTGTGGNTIYF; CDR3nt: TGTGCCAGCAGTTACTCGACCGGGACAGGTGGAAACACCATATATTTT
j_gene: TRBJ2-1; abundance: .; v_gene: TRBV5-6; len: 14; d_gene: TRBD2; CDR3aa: CASTGLAGYNEQFF; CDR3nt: TGTGCCAGCACCGGACTAGCGGGGTACAATGAGCAGTTCTTC
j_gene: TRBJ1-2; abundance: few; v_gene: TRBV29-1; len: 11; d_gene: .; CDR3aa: CSVVLGPGYTF; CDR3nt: TGCAGCGTTGTTCTGGGGCCCGGCTACACCTTC
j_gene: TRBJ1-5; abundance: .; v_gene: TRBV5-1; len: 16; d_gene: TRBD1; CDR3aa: CASSLRPQGDNQPQHF; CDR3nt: TGCGCCAGCAGCTTGAGGCCGCAGGGGGACAATCAGCCCCAGCATTTT
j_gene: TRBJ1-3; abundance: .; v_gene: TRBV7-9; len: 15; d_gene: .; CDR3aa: CASSSPGPGGNTIYF; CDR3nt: TGTGCCAGCAGCTCCCCTGGGCCCGGTGGAAACACCATATATTTT
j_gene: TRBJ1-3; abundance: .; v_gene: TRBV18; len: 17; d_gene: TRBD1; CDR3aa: CASSPPGTGLTGNTIYF; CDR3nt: TGTGCCAGCTCACCGCCCGGGACAGGCTTGACTGGAAACACCATATATTTT
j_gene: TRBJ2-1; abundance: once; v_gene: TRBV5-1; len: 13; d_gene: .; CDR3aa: CASSFPWSHEQFF; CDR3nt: TGCGCCAGCAGCTTTCCTTGGTCCCATGAGCAGTTCTTC
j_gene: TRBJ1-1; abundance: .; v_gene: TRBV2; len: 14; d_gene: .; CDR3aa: CASSEGQGYTEAFF; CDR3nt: TGTGCCAGCAGTGAGGGGCAGGGGTACACTGAAGCTTTCTTT
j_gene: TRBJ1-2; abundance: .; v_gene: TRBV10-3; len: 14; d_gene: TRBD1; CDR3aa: CAISEDRVHYGYTF; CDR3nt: TGTGCCATCAGTGAGGACAGGGTTCACTATGGCTACACCTTC
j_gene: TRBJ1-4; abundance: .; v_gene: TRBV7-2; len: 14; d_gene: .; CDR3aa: CATRRGGPNEKLFF; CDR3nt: TGTGCCACCCGAAGGGGGGGGCCTAATGAAAAACTGTTTTTT
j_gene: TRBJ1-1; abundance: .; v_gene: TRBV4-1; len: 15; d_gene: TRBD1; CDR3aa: CASSHADRANTEAFF; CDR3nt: TGCGCCAGCAGCCACGCGGACAGGGCGAACACTGAAGCTTTCTTT
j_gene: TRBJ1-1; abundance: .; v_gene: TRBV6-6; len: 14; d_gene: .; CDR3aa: CASSYERVRPEAFF; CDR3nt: TGTGCCAGCAGTTATGAGAGGGTTCGCCCTGAAGCTTTCTTT
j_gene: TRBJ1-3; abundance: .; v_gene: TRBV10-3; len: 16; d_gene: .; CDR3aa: CAISEDSSSSGNTIYF; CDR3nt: TGTGCCATCAGTGAGGACAGTTCGAGCTCTGGAAACACCATATATTTT
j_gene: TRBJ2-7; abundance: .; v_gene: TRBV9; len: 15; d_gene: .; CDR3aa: CASSVEGTSSYEQYF; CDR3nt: TGTGCCAGCAGCGTAGAGGGGACGAGCTCCTACGAGCAGTACTTC
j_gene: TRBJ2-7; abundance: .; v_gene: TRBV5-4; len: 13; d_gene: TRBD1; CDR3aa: CASSPGQPYEQYF; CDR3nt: TGCGCCAGCAGCCCGGGACAGCCCTACGAGCAGTACTTC
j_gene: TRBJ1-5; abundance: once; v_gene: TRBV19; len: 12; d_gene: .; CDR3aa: CASSFYGQPQHF; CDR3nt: TGTGCCAGTAGTTTCTATGGTCAGCCCCAGCATTTT
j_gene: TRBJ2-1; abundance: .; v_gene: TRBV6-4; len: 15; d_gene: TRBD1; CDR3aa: CASSEYRGNGGEQFF; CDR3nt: TGTGCCAGCAGTGAATACAGGGGGAACGGGGGTGAGCAGTTCTTC
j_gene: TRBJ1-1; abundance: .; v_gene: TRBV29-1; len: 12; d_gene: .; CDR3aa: CSVVRGNTEAFF; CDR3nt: TGCAGCGTTGTACGCGGGAACACTGAAGCTTTCTTT
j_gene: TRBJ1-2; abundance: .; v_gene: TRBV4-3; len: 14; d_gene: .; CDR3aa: CASSQAAGHYGYTF; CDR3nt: TGCGCCAGCAGCCAAGCGGCAGGGCACTATGGCTACACCTTC
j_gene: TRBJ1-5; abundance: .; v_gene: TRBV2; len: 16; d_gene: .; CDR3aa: CASNGQGWNSNQPQHF; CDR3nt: TGTGCCAGCAATGGGCAGGGGTGGAATAGCAATCAGCCCCAGCATTTT
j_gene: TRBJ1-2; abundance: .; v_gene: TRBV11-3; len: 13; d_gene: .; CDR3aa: CASSFRGGYGYTF; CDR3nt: TGTGCCAGCAGCTTTAGAGGGGGCTATGGCTACACCTTC
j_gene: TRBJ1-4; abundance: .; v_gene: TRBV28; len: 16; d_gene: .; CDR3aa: CASSLYTPTTNEKLFF; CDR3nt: TGTGCCAGCAGTTTATATACACCGACAACTAATGAAAAACTGTTTTTT
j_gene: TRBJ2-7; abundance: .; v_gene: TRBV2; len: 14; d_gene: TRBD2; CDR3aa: CASRRTSGTYEQYF; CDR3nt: TGTGCCAGCAGACGGACTAGCGGAACCTACGAGCAGTACTTC
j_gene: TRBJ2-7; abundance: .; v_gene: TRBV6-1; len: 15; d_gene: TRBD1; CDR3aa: CASRNQGQGSYEQYF; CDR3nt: TGTGCCAGCAGGAACCAGGGACAGGGCTCCTACGAGCAGTACTTC